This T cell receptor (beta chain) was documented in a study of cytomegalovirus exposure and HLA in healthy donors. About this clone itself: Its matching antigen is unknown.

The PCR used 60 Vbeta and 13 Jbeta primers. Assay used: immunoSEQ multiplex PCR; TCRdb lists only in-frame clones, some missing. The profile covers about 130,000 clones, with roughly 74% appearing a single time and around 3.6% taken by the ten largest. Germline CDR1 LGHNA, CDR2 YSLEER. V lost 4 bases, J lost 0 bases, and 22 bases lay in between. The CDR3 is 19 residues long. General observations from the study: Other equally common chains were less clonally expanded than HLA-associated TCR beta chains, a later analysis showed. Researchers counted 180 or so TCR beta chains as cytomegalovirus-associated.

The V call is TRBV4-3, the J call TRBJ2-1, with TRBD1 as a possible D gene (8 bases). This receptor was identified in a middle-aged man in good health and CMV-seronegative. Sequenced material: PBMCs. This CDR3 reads CASSRRTGTTHTSYNEQFF. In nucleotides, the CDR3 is TGCGCCAGCAGCCGACGGACAGGGACTACTCATACCTCCTACAATGAGCAGTTCTTC.